This is a list of T cell receptor beta chains from one sample in a study of T cell clones after liver transplantation. Their specific antigens are unknown. Measured with immunoSEQ multiplex PCR; TCRdb has only the in-frame clones, and not every one. This table holds 5,500 to 7,000 clones, approximately 30% found once. The specimen was CD4+ T cells from cultured PBMCs. The receptors stem from a human patient who received a liver transplant. Some of the T cells may derive from the graft donor. Each CDR3 is given with its conserved first and last residue. The order of the fields is V gene, clone size, J gene, D gene, CDR3 DNA, CDR3 protein. The D gene is left open where the match is weak. Not all rows give a size; the values are once, few, many and, for expanded clones, a class.

>TRBV7-8|few|TRBJ2-2|TRBD1
TGTGCCAGCAGCTTAACAGGGGTAACCGGGGAGCTGTTTTTT
CASSLTGVTGELFF
>TRBV6-5|NA|TRBJ2-1|NA
TGTGCCAGCAGTAGGTACAATGAGCAGTTCTTC
CASSRYNEQFF
>TRBV5-1|few|TRBJ2-2|TRBD2
TGCGCCAGCAAACTAGCGGGAGGCAACACCGGGGAGCTGTTTTTT
CASKLAGGNTGELFF
>TRBV7-9|NA|TRBJ2-1|NA
TGTGCCAGCAGCTTCGGGATCGGTGAGCAGTTCTTC
CASSFGIGEQFF
>TRBV11-3|NA|TRBJ2-1|NA
TGTGCCAGCAGCAAAGGGGGCGCGGGGCACAATGAGCAGTTCTTC
CASSKGGAGHNEQFF
>TRBV14|NA|TRBJ2-3|NA
TGTGCCAGCAGCCAAGAACATCTCACAGATACGCAGTATTTT
CASSQEHLTDTQYF
>TRBV6-1|medium-sized|TRBJ2-2|NA
TGTGCCAGCAGAAGGAACACCGGGGAGCTGTTTTTT
CASRRNTGELFF
>TRBV6-1|medium-sized|TRBJ1-1|NA
TGTGCCAGCAGTGACAGGGGATGGGGGACGGTGAACACTGAAGCTTTCTTT
CASSDRGWGTVNTEAFF
>TRBV18|NA|TRBJ2-7|TRBD1
TGTGCCAGCTCCCCAAAACGACAGGGGCCGCGATACGAGCAGTACTTC
CASSPKRQGPRYEQYF
>TRBV11-3|NA|TRBJ2-3|TRBD1
TGTGCCAGCAGCTTCTCCGGGACAGGGGCACCAACTTTT
CASSFSGTGAPTF
>TRBV18|few|TRBJ1-4|TRBD1
TGTGCCAGCTCACCTACGGGACAGGGGGAAAAACTGTTTTTT
CASSPTGQGEKLFF
>TRBV6-1|NA|TRBJ1-6|TRBD1
TGTGCCAGCAGAATTGGGGACAGGACGACTTCACCCCTCCACTTT
CASRIGDRTTSPLHF
>TRBV19|few|TRBJ2-4|NA
TGTGCCAGTAGTATAGACCAACAGGGTATAGCCAAAAACATTCAGTACTTC
CASSIDQQGIAKNIQYF
>TRBV27|NA|TRBJ1-1|NA
TGTGCCAGCAGTCCTCCCGGACCCCACACTGAAGCTTTCTTT
CASSPPGPHTEAFF
>TRBV6-1|NA|TRBJ1-1|NA
TGTGCCAGCAGTCCCCTCCACAGTAGCACTGAAGCTTTCTTT
CASSPLHSSTEAFF
>TRBV10-1|NA|TRBJ2-1|NA
TGCGCCAGCAGTGGCCTCGGAAGAAATGAGCAGTTCTTC
CASSGLGRNEQFF
>TRBV7-2|few|TRBJ2-1|TRBD2
TGTGCCAGCAGCCCTCCTGGACTAGCGGGAGGGTTGGATGAGCAGTTCTTC
CASSPPGLAGGLDEQFF
>TRBV7-2|few|TRBJ2-3|TRBD2
TGTGCCAGCGGGGCTAGCGGGGTCCTGAGGGATACGCAGTATTTT
CASGASGVLRDTQYF
>TRBV6-5|NA|TRBJ1-2|NA
TGTGCCAGCAACCGAAAGTCGGAAGTTAACTATGGCTACACCTTC
CASNRKSEVNYGYTF
>TRBV6-5|NA|TRBJ1-1|TRBD1
TGTGCCAGCAGTGTGACAGGGGGCGCGACTGAAGCTTTCTTT
CASSVTGGATEAFF
>TRBV5-1|NA|TRBJ2-1|NA
TGCGCCAGCAGCCTAGGTACCTTGGGTCCTAGGGATGAGCAGTTCTTC
CASSLGTLGPRDEQFF
>TRBV6-6|medium-sized|TRBJ2-2|NA
TGTGCCAGCAGTTACTCCTTTGGGGGGTCCGGGGAGCTGTTTTTT
CASSYSFGGSGELFF
>TRBV2|few|TRBJ1-1|NA
TGTGCCAGCAGTGCCTGGGGTTCGAACACTGAAGCTTTCTTT
CASSAWGSNTEAFF
>TRBV27|NA|TRBJ2-3|NA
TGTGCCAGCAGTTTGCGGGACCCCACAGATACGCAGTATTTT
CASSLRDPTDTQYF
>TRBV5-1|large|TRBJ1-4|TRBD1
TGCGCCAGCAGCTTGAACGGAGGGGGCGGTGAAAAACTGTTTTTT
CASSLNGGGGEKLFF
>TRBV5-1|medium-sized|TRBJ1-1|TRBD1
TGCGCCAGCAGCGGCGACAGGGCCACTGAAGCTTTCTTT
CASSGDRATEAFF
>TRBV2|few|TRBJ2-4|TRBD1
TGTGCCAGCAGCCGACAGGGGGCTGGCAAAAACATTCAGTACTTC
CASSRQGAGKNIQYF
>TRBV19|NA|TRBJ2-3|TRBD2
TGTGCCAGTAGTTGGGGAGCGGGAGCCACAGATACGCAGTATTTT
CASSWGAGATDTQYF
>TRBV15|NA|TRBJ2-5|NA
TGTGCCACCAGCAGAGATATGGAGACCCAGTACTTC
CATSRDMETQYF
>TRBV30|few|TRBJ1-5|NA
TGTGCCTGGAGTGAGGGGTGGGGTAGCAATCAGCCCCAGCATTTT
CAWSEGWGSNQPQHF
>TRBV5-8|NA|TRBJ2-1|TRBD2
TGTGCCAGCAGCGAGATGGGACTAGCGGGGTTCACCTACAATGAGCAGTTCTTC
CASSEMGLAGFTYNEQFF